The source of this T cell receptor beta chain is a study of blood T cell repertoires in COVID-19. Study in general: Acute-phase and convalescent COVID-19 samples originated in the United States, Italy and Spain. PBMCs, B-cell-depleted T cells, or T cells were the source of the cDNA or gDNA that made up the material.

How the authors handled the data: Estimation of nucleated cell counts was performed using reference gene primer amplification. Measured with immunoSEQ multiplex PCR; TCRdb has only the in-frame clones, and not every one. V and J calls and clone size are given by that table; D and trimming were obtained from the DNA. The sample contains over 150,000 clones, about 86% of which appear only once. Unmatched junction bases numbered 3, after V lost 5 bases and J lost 4 bases. The CDR3 runs 13 residues. Germline V gene data show CDR1 as LGHNA and CDR2 as YNFKEQ. The chain uses TRBV4-2 and TRBJ1-2; 8 bases line up with TRBD1. The specimen was peripheral blood. The receptor was isolated from a woman in her late teens or twenties who had recovered from COVID-19. CDR3 amino acids: CASSGQGGYGYTF. The CDR3 DNA sequence: TGTGCCAGCAGCGGACAGGGAGGCTATGGCTACACCTTC.